This T cell receptor beta chain was profiled in a study of CD8+CD57+ T cells in acquired aplastic anemia. Across the study: An average of roughly 3 ug of DNA was obtained from sorted CD4+ and CD8+ cells. Healthy-donor CD4+ cells averaged about 11 million reads. Findings and limits, study-wide: Patients and controls had in common 25 to 30 CD8+ CDR3 sequences. Significance was not reached for CD8+ Simpson's diversity between patients and controls.

A single count supports this clonotype. Its antigen is still unknown. Using genomic DNA as the template, TCR beta VDJ and CDR3 profiling was carried out. MiXCR was run by TCRdb on the reads, yielding one entry per CDR3 protein. The data contain over 200,000 distinct CDR3 sequences, 61% of them singletons. Trimming stripped 5 bases from V and 9 bases from J, with 13 bases between. Germline CDR1 reads SGHVS; CDR2 reads FQNEAQ. The CDR3 loop spans 12 amino acids. This clonotype was obtained from a human donor in good health. J is TRBJ1-1 and V is TRBV7-8; D perhaps matches TRBD1 (6 bases). Source material: sorted CD4+, CD8+, or CD8+CD57+ T cells (not recorded which) from PBMCs. CDR3 region: CASSVGGTQAFF. DNA for the CDR3: TGTGCCAGCAGCGTAGGCGGGACACAAGCTTTCTTT.